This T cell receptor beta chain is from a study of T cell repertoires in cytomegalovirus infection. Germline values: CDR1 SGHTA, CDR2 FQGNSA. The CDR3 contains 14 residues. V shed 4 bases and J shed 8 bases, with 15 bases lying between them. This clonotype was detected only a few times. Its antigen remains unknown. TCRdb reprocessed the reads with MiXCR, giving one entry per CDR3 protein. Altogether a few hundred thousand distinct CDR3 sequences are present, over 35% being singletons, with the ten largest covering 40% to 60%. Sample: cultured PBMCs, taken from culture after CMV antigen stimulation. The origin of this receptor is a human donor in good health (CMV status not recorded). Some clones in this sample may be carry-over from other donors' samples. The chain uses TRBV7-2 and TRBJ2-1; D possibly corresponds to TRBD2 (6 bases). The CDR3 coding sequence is TGTGCCAGCAGCTACACCGGGAGCGGCGATGAGCAGTTCTTC. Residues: CASSYTGSGDEQFF.